The clone carrying this TCR beta chain was observed a few times. This specimen comes from a study of T cell repertoires in aging, cancer and after chemotherapy. Amplification of TCR beta used genomic DNA extracted from peripheral blood. TRB rearrangements spanning V, D and J were amplified using mixed TRB-A/B primers. TCRdb re-called the multiplex PCR reads through MiXCR, storing one row per CDR3 protein. The sample lists some 9,800 distinct CDR3 sequences; around 39% were seen once. Per germline, CDR1 GTSNPN and CDR2 SVGIG (reference sequence). The CDR3 is 15 amino acids. V lost 3 bases and J 5 bases, leaving 19 bases between the germline ends.

The sequencing sample was made of blood. The gene calls are TRBV30 and TRBJ1-1, with D uncertain. This TCR derives from a human donor in good health. The CDR3 nucleotides read TGTGCCTGGAGAGGACTACTACCCTCGGGGACTGAAGCTTTCTTT. Translating it yields CAWRGLLPSGTEAFF.